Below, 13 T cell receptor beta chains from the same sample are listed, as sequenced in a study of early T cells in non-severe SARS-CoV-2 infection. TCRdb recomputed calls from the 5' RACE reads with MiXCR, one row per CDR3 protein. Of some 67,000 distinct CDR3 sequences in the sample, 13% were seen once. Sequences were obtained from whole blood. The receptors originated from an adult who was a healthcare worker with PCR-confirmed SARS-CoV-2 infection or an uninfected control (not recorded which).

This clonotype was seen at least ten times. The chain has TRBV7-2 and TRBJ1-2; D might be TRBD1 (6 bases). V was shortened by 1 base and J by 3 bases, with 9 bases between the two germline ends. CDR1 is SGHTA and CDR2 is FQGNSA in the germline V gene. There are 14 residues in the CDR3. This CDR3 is CASSLGTADYGYTF. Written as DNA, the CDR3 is TGTGCCAGCAGCTTAGGGACAGCAGACTATGGCTACACCTTC.

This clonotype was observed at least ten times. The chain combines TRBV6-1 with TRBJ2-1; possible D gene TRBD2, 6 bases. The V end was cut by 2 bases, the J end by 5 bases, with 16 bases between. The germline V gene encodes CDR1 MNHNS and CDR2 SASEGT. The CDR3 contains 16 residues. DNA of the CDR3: TGTGCCAGCAGTGAAAATTGGAGGGACCGAAACAATGAGCAGTTCTTC. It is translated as CASSENWRDRNNEQFF.

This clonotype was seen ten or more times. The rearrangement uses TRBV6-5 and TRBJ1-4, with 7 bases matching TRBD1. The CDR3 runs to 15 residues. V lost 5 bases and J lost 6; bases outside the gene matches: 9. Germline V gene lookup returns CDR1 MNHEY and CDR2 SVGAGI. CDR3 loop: CASSEGPGQHEKLFF. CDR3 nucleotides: TGTGCCAGCAGTGAAGGACCGGGACAGCATGAAAAACTGTTTTTT.

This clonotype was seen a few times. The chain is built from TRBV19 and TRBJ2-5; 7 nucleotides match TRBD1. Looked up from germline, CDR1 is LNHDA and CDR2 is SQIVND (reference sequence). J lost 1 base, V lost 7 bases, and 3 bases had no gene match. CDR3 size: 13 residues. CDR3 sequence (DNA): TGTGCCAGTAAGAGGACAGGCCAAGAGACCCAGTACTTC. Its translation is CASKRTGQETQYF.

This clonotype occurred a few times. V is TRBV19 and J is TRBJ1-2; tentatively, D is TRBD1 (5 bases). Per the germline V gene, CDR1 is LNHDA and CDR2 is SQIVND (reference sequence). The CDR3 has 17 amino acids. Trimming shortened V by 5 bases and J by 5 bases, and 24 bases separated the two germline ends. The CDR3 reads CASSRGKASTPLYGYTF. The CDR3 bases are TGTGCCAGTAGTCGGGGGAAGGCCTCCACCCCCCTATATGGCTACACCTTC.

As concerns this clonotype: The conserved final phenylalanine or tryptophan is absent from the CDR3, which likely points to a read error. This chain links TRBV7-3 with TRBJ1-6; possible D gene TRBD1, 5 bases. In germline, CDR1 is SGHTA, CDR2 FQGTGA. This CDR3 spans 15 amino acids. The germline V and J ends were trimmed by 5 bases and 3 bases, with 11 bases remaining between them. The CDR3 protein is CASSTGPSYNSPLHL. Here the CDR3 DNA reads TGTGCCAGCAGCACGGGACCGAGCTATAATTCACCCCTCCACTTG.

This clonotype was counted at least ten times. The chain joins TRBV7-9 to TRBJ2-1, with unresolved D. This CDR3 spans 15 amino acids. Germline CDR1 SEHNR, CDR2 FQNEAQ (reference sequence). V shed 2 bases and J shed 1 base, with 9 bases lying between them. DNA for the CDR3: TGTGCCAGCAGCTTACACGCGCGATCCTACAATGAGCAGTTCTTC. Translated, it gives CASSLHARSYNEQFF.

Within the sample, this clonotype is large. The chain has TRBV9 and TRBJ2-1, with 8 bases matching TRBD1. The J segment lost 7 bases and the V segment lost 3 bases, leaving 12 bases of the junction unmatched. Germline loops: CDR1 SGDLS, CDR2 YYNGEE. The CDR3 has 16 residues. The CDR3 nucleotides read TGTGCCAGCAGCGCCCCCCCGGGACAGGCAGGGAATGAGCAGTTCTTC. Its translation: CASSAPPGQAGNEQFF.

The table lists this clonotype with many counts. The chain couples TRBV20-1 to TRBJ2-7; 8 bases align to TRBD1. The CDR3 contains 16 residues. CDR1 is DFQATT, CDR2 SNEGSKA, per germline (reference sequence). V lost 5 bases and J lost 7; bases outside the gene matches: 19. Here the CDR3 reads CSALRDRNLLGGEQYF. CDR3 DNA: TGCAGTGCTCTCCGGGACAGGAACTTACTTGGGGGGGAGCAGTACTTC.

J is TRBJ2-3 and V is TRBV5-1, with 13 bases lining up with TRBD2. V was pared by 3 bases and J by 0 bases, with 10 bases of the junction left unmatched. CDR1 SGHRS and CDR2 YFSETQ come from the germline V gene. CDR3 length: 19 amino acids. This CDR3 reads CASSYGLAGDGASTDTQYF. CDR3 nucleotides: TGCGCCAGCAGCTACGGACTAGCGGGGGACGGGGCGAGCACAGATACGCAGTATTTT.

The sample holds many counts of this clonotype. CDR3 nucleotide sequence: TGTGCCAGCAGCATATATCAGCCGTCTGGGGCCAACGTCCTGACTTTC. Its protein product is CASSIYQPSGANVLTF. The chain combines TRBV21-1 with TRBJ2-6. TRBV21-1 is annotated as a pseudogene. This CDR3 is built from 16 residues.

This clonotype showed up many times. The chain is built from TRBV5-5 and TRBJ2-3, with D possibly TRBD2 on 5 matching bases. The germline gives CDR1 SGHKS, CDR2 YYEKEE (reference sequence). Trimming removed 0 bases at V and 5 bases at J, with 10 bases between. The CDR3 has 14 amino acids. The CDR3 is CASSLVSTRDTQYF. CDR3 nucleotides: TGTGCCAGCAGCTTGGTATCTACTAGAGATACGCAGTATTTT.

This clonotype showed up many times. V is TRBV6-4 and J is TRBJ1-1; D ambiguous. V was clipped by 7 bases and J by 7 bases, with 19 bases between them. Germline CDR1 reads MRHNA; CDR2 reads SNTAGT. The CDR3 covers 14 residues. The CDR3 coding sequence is TGTGCCAGCACCCTGGGGTATGGAACGGGTGAAGCTTTCTTT. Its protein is CASTLGYGTGEAFF.